These T cell receptor beta chains were read from a single sample in a study of T cell repertoires in cytomegalovirus infection. TCRdb analysed the reads with MiXCR anew, one entry per CDR3 protein. The table has some 150,000 distinct CDR3 sequences, roughly 6% seen once; the top ten hold approximately 18%. The specimen was PBMCs. The receptors shown here come from a human donor in good health (CMV status not recorded). Some clones in this sample may be carry-over from other donors' samples. The CDR3 runs from the conserved cysteine through the conserved F or W. A D gene is named only where the DNA matches it firmly. Clone size is stated in some rows and not others, as once, few, many or a class when expanded.

v_gene: TRBV10-3; len: 13; j_gene: TRBJ2-3; d_gene: NA; abundance: many; CDR3nt: TGTGCCATCAAGCAACCTGACACAGATACGCAGTATTTT; CDR3aa: CAIKQPDTDTQYF
v_gene: TRBV20-1; len: 12; j_gene: TRBJ2-7; d_gene: TRBD1; abundance: many; CDR3nt: TGCAGTGCTAGAGTAGGGGGCCACGAGCAGTACTTC; CDR3aa: CSARVGGHEQYF
v_gene: TRBV7-2; len: 13; j_gene: TRBJ2-2; d_gene: NA; abundance: many; CDR3nt: TGTGCCAGCAGCTTACCCTCCTCCGGGGAGCTGTTTTTT; CDR3aa: CASSLPSSGELFF
v_gene: TRBV28; len: 14; j_gene: TRBJ2-3; d_gene: TRBD2; abundance: many; CDR3nt: TGTGCCAGCAGTCCGCTAGCGGGGGGAGATACGCAGTATTTT; CDR3aa: CASSPLAGGDTQYF
v_gene: TRBV7-2; len: 15; j_gene: TRBJ1-3; d_gene: NA; abundance: many; CDR3nt: TGTGCCAGCAGCTTAGCATCTATCCCTGGAAACACCATATATTTT; CDR3aa: CASSLASIPGNTIYF
v_gene: TRBV4-3; len: 17; j_gene: TRBJ1-3; d_gene: NA; abundance: many; CDR3nt: TGCGCCAGCAGCGAAATCCTGCCAAGTTACTCTGGAAACACCATATATTTT; CDR3aa: CASSEILPSYSGNTIYF
v_gene: TRBV18; len: 18; j_gene: TRBJ2-1; d_gene: NA; abundance: NA; CDR3nt: TGTGCCAGCTCACCAAGGGTCGGGTCAGTCAAAGTGCAGGATGAGCAGTTCTTC; CDR3aa: CASSPRVGSVKVQDEQFF
v_gene: TRBV7-8; len: 16; j_gene: TRBJ2-2; d_gene: TRBD1; abundance: many; CDR3nt: TGTGCCAGCAGCTCATCCACTACAGGGGGCGGCGGGGAGCTGTTTTTT; CDR3aa: CASSSSTTGGGGELFF
v_gene: TRBV28; len: 14; j_gene: TRBJ2-7; d_gene: TRBD1; abundance: many; CDR3nt: TGTGCCAGCAGTTTACGGACAGGGGTCTACGAGCAGTACTTC; CDR3aa: CASSLRTGVYEQYF
v_gene: TRBV7-8; len: 14; j_gene: TRBJ2-5; d_gene: TRBD2; abundance: many; CDR3nt: TGTGCCAGCAGTCTCCGCGGGAGAGGAGAGACCCAGTACTTC; CDR3aa: CASSLRGRGETQYF
v_gene: TRBV20-1; len: 14; j_gene: TRBJ2-7; d_gene: NA; abundance: NA; CDR3nt: TGCAGTGCCGGGGGCGGGGAGAGTTCCTACGAGCAGTACTTC; CDR3aa: CSAGGGESSYEQYF
v_gene: TRBV7-9; len: 17; j_gene: TRBJ1-3; d_gene: NA; abundance: NA; CDR3nt: TGTGCCAGCAGCCTTGGGAGGAGCCCTAGCTCTGGAAACACCATATATTTT; CDR3aa: CASSLGRSPSSGNTIYF
v_gene: TRBV28; len: 15; j_gene: TRBJ2-5; d_gene: NA; abundance: few; CDR3nt: TGTGCCAGCAGTCCGACCCCGGCGGGGTCGGGGACCCAGTACTTC; CDR3aa: CASSPTPAGSGTQYF
v_gene: TRBV28; len: 15; j_gene: TRBJ2-7; d_gene: NA; abundance: many; CDR3nt: TGTGCCAGCAGCACCGCTGGGGGGCGCGCCTACGAGCAGTACTTC; CDR3aa: CASSTAGGRAYEQYF
v_gene: TRBV10-3; len: 14; j_gene: TRBJ1-2; d_gene: NA; abundance: few; CDR3nt: TGTGCCATCAGTGAGTCGGCGGAAATCTATGGCTACACCTTC; CDR3aa: CAISESAEIYGYTF
v_gene: TRBV7-2; len: 15; j_gene: TRBJ2-1; d_gene: TRBD2; abundance: many; CDR3nt: TGTGCCAGCAGCTTACTCCTAGCGGGACCCAATGAGCAGTTCTTC; CDR3aa: CASSLLLAGPNEQFF
v_gene: TRBV6-2/TRBV6-3; len: 16; j_gene: TRBJ1-6; d_gene: NA; abundance: many; CDR3nt: TGTGCCAGCAGTTATTCGGGGGCTGGTGGGAATTCACCCCTCCACTTT; CDR3aa: CASSYSGAGGNSPLHF
v_gene: TRBV7-9; len: 15; j_gene: TRBJ1-1; d_gene: TRBD1; abundance: few; CDR3nt: TGTGCCAGCAGCAACCCGGGACAGCAGAACACTGAAGCTTTCTTT; CDR3aa: CASSNPGQQNTEAFF
v_gene: TRBV7-2; len: 15; j_gene: TRBJ2-2; d_gene: TRBD2; abundance: few; CDR3nt: TGTGCCAGCAGCTTGGTACTAGCGGAGGACGGGGAGCTGTTTTTT; CDR3aa: CASSLVLAEDGELFF
v_gene: TRBV7-9; len: 12; j_gene: TRBJ1-1; d_gene: NA; abundance: many; CDR3nt: TGTGCCAGCAGGGGGCTGAACACTGAAGCTTTCTTT; CDR3aa: CASRGLNTEAFF
v_gene: TRBV7-2; len: 15; j_gene: TRBJ2-7; d_gene: TRBD1; abundance: many; CDR3nt: TGTGCCAGCAGCTTAGCAGGGACAGATCCCTACGAGCAGTACTTC; CDR3aa: CASSLAGTDPYEQYF
v_gene: TRBV20-1; len: 13; j_gene: TRBJ2-5; d_gene: NA; abundance: NA; CDR3nt: TGCAGTGCTAGAGGGGGGTATGTTGAGACCCAGTACTTC; CDR3aa: CSARGGYVETQYF
v_gene: TRBV7-2; len: 15; j_gene: TRBJ2-1; d_gene: TRBD2; abundance: many; CDR3nt: TGTGCCAGCAGCTTAGAGCGGGGGGGCTGGAATGAGCAGTTCTTC; CDR3aa: CASSLERGGWNEQFF
v_gene: TRBV7-2; len: 14; j_gene: TRBJ1-1; d_gene: TRBD1; abundance: many; CDR3nt: TGTGCCAGCAGCTCCGGACAGGGGGCCACTGAAGCTTTCTTT; CDR3aa: CASSSGQGATEAFF
v_gene: TRBV7-2; len: 11; j_gene: TRBJ2-7; d_gene: NA; abundance: many; CDR3nt: TGTGCCAGCAGCACCTCCTACGAGCAGTACTTC; CDR3aa: CASSTSYEQYF
v_gene: TRBV12-3/TRBV12-4; len: 16; j_gene: TRBJ2-7; d_gene: TRBD1; abundance: many; CDR3nt: TGTGCCAGCAGTCACTCAAATCCGGGACAGGGGGGCGAGCAGTACTTC; CDR3aa: CASSHSNPGQGGEQYF
v_gene: TRBV7-2; len: 17; j_gene: TRBJ1-2; d_gene: NA; abundance: many; CDR3nt: TGTGCCAGCAGCCCTCCCCGTCCGGGACACCTTAACTATGGCTACACCTTC; CDR3aa: CASSPPRPGHLNYGYTF
v_gene: TRBV7-8; len: 14; j_gene: TRBJ1-3; d_gene: NA; abundance: few; CDR3nt: TGTGCCAGCAGCTTATGGGGCGGTGGAAACACCATATATTTT; CDR3aa: CASSLWGGGNTIYF
v_gene: TRBV6-5; len: 15; j_gene: TRBJ2-3; d_gene: NA; abundance: many; CDR3nt: TGTGCCAGCAGTTACTCGGCCAGGGCAAGAGATACGCAGTATTTT; CDR3aa: CASSYSARARDTQYF
v_gene: TRBV7-2; len: 16; j_gene: TRBJ2-5; d_gene: TRBD2; abundance: many; CDR3nt: TGTGCCAGCAGTTTATCGACTAGCGCGAGGCAAGAGACCCAGTACTTC; CDR3aa: CASSLSTSARQETQYF
v_gene: TRBV24-1; len: 17; j_gene: TRBJ2-2; d_gene: TRBD1; abundance: many; CDR3nt: TGTGCCACCAGTGATGGACCGGGACAGGGCAGGACCGGGGAGCTGTTTTTT; CDR3aa: CATSDGPGQGRTGELFF
v_gene: TRBV7-8; len: 14; j_gene: TRBJ1-4; d_gene: TRBD1; abundance: many; CDR3nt: TGTGCCAGCAGCGTGGGGACAGGGGAGGGAAAACTGTTTTTT; CDR3aa: CASSVGTGEGKLFF
v_gene: TRBV7-2; len: 18; j_gene: TRBJ2-2; d_gene: TRBD2; abundance: many; CDR3nt: TGTGCCAGCAGCGGGGGACTAGCGGGGGCTTCGAACACCGGGGAGCTGTTTTTT; CDR3aa: CASSGGLAGASNTGELFF
v_gene: TRBV2; len: 14; j_gene: TRBJ1-5; d_gene: TRBD1; abundance: few; CDR3nt: TGTGCCAGCAGGGGGGACAGTAGCAATCAGCCCCAGCATTTT; CDR3aa: CASRGDSSNQPQHF
v_gene: TRBV19; len: 12; j_gene: TRBJ2-1; d_gene: NA; abundance: many; CDR3nt: TGTGCCAGTATGGGGCCGAGGAATGAGCAGTTCTTC; CDR3aa: CASMGPRNEQFF
v_gene: TRBV7-2; len: 13; j_gene: TRBJ2-7; d_gene: NA; abundance: many; CDR3nt: TGTGCCAGCAGCCCCACGGGACTCCTCGAGCAGTACTTC; CDR3aa: CASSPTGLLEQYF
v_gene: TRBV7-9; len: 14; j_gene: TRBJ1-4; d_gene: NA; abundance: many; CDR3nt: TGTGCCAGCAGCTTCGAGGGACCTAATGAAAAACTGTTTTTT; CDR3aa: CASSFEGPNEKLFF
v_gene: TRBV28; len: 14; j_gene: TRBJ1-1; d_gene: NA; abundance: many; CDR3nt: TGTGCCAGCAGTTTAGGCAGGGGGAACACTGAAGCTTTCTTT; CDR3aa: CASSLGRGNTEAFF
v_gene: TRBV7-2; len: 15; j_gene: TRBJ2-5; d_gene: TRBD2; abundance: many; CDR3nt: TGTGCCAGCAGCTTAATAAGCGGGGGGCCGGAGACCCAGTACTTC; CDR3aa: CASSLISGGPETQYF
v_gene: TRBV16; len: 13; j_gene: TRBJ1-5; d_gene: NA; abundance: NA; CDR3nt: TGTGCCAGCAGCCAAGGCCCAGTGTCGCCCCAGCATTTT; CDR3aa: CASSQGPVSPQHF
v_gene: TRBV7-3; len: 12; j_gene: TRBJ2-3; d_gene: TRBD2; abundance: NA; CDR3nt: TGTGCCAGCAGCTCGATAGCGGGGGGGCCGGTATTT; CDR3aa: CASSSIAGGPVF
v_gene: TRBV7-4; len: 14; j_gene: TRBJ1-4; d_gene: NA; abundance: NA; CDR3nt: TGTGCCAGCAGCTCCCCGGGGATGCGGGAAAAACTGTTTTTT; CDR3aa: CASSSPGMREKLFF
v_gene: TRBV6-6; len: 14; j_gene: TRBJ1-5; d_gene: NA; abundance: many; CDR3nt: TGTGCCAGCAGACCACAGGGATGGAATCAGCCCCAGCATTTT; CDR3aa: CASRPQGWNQPQHF
v_gene: TRBV19; len: 10; j_gene: TRBJ2-1; d_gene: NA; abundance: NA; CDR3nt: TGTGCCAGTAGTAAGGATGAGCAGTTCTTC; CDR3aa: CASSKDEQFF
v_gene: TRBV6-2/TRBV6-3; len: 12; j_gene: TRBJ1-1; d_gene: TRBD1; abundance: many; CDR3nt: TGTGCCAGCGAGGGACAGGGCCTGGAAGCTTTCTTT; CDR3aa: CASEGQGLEAFF
v_gene: TRBV7-9; len: 14; j_gene: TRBJ1-2; d_gene: NA; abundance: many; CDR3nt: TGTGCCAGCAGCCCTCCGGGACGAAGTGGGGGCTACACCTTC; CDR3aa: CASSPPGRSGGYTF
v_gene: TRBV4-1; len: 17; j_gene: TRBJ2-1; d_gene: NA; abundance: many; CDR3nt: TGCGCCAGCAGCCACTTACCTGCGGGAAGGGGGTACAATGAGCAGTTCTTC; CDR3aa: CASSHLPAGRGYNEQFF
v_gene: TRBV5-4; len: 13; j_gene: TRBJ2-5; d_gene: NA; abundance: few; CDR3nt: TGTGCCAGCAGGGTGAGGGGCGATGAGACCCAGTACTTC; CDR3aa: CASRVRGDETQYF
v_gene: TRBV7-8; len: 15; j_gene: TRBJ2-7; d_gene: TRBD2; abundance: many; CDR3nt: TGTGCCAGCAGCTTAGCTCGGGGGGGGCCGTACGAGCAGTACTTC; CDR3aa: CASSLARGGPYEQYF
v_gene: TRBV19; len: 12; j_gene: TRBJ1-1; d_gene: NA; abundance: many; CDR3nt: TGTGCCAGTAGTCGGCGGGGACCCGAAGCTTTCTTT; CDR3aa: CASSRRGPEAFF